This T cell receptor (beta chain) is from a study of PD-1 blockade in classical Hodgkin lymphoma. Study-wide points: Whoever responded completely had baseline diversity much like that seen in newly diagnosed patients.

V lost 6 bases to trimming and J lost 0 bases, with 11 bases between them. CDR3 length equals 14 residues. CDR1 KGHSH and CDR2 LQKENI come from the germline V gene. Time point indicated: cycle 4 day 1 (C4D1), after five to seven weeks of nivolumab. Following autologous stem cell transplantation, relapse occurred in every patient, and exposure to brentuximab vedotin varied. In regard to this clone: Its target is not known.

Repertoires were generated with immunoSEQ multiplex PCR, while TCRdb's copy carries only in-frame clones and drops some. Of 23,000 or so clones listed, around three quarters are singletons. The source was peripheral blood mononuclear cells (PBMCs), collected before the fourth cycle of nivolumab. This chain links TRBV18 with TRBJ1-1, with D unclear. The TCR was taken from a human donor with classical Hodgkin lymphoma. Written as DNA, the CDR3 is TGTGCCAGCTCTCCTTCAACACTGAACACTGAAGCTTTCTTT. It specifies CASSPSTLNTEAFF.